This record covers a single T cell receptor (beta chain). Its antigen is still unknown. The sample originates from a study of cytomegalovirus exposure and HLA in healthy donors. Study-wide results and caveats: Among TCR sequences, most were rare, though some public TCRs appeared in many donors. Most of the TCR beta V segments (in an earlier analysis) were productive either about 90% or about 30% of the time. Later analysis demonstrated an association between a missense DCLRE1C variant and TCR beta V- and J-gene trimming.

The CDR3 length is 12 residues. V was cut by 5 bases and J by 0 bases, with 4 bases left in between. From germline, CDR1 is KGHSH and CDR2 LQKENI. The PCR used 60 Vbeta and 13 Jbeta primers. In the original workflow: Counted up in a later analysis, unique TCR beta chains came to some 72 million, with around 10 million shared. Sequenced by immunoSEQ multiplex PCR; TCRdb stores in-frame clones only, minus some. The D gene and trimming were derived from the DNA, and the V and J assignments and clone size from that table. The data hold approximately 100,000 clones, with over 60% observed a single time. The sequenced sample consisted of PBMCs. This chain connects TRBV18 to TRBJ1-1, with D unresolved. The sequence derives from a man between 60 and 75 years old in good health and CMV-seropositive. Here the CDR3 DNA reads TGTGCCAGCTCAGCGATGAACACTGAAGCTTTCTTT. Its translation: CASSAMNTEAFF.